This TCR beta chain was documented in a study of cytomegalovirus exposure and HLA in healthy donors. Across the study: The 120 or so validation repertoires matched the roughly 700 first-cohort repertoires in platform, a later analysis reported.

Study conclusions and caveats: The TCR clusters that emerged in the first cohort tended, a later analysis found, to co-occur in the 120 or so validation repertoires.

Here immunoSEQ multiplex PCR was the method, and the copy in TCRdb shows in-frame clones only, minus some. Seen here are about 180,000 clones, around nine tenths observed once, and the top ten hold under 3.5%. Remarks on this clone: Its antigen is not identified.

The donors belonged to the approximately 120-subject validation cohort, separate from the roughly 700-subject first cohort. Germline-derived CDR1 and CDR2 are MGHRA and YSYEKL. The CDR3 is made up of 15 amino acids. Trimming pared 5 bases from V and 0 bases from J, leaving 11 bases between. This chain uses TRBV4-1 with TRBJ2-4, with TRBD2 as a possible D gene (6 bases). This TCR came from a man aged 18-30 years in good health and CMV-seropositive. Sequenced: PBMCs. CDR3 in amino acids: CASSVQGLAKNIQYF. CDR3 DNA: TGCGCCAGCAGCGTCCAGGGACTAGCCAAAAACATTCAGTACTTC.